This T cell receptor (beta chain) came from a study of blood T cell repertoires in COVID-19. Study summary: Acute and convalescent COVID-19 samples came from the United States, Italy and Spain. From T cells, B-cell-depleted T cells, or PBMCs came the material, which was cDNA or gDNA.

Source study methods: How many nucleated cells were present was estimated from reference gene primer amplification. TCRdb's table, derived via immunoSEQ multiplex PCR, lists solely in-frame clones and lacks some. V and J calls and clone size are those listed in that table; D and trimming were worked out from the DNA. Of about 150,000 clones in the sample, 84% are singletons; the top ten hold roughly 9.8%. The CDR3 is 15 residues long. Germline CDR1 is MDHEN and CDR2 is SYDVKM. The V gene end was trimmed by 4 bases and the J gene end by 8 bases; junction bases not matched to a gene: 9. This TCR was recovered from a woman in her forties or fifties with acute or convalescent COVID-19. Material: peripheral blood. The genes are TRBV28 and TRBJ1-4; the match to TRBD1 covers 8 bases. The CDR3 sequence: CASSSVRGRREKLFF. The CDR3, as DNA: TGTGCCAGCAGTTCAGTCAGGGGGCGCCGGGAAAAACTGTTTTTT.